These 10 T cell receptor beta chains share one sample of origin, sequenced in a study of hypomethylating agent response in myelodysplastic syndrome. Generated by immunoSEQ multiplex PCR, the TCRdb table keeps only in-frame clones and is missing some. The repertoire includes about 7,200 clones, around nine tenths of them detected once, and 15% to 20% sits in the top ten. Sequences were derived from bone marrow, sampled before or after starting hypomethylating agent treatment for myelodysplastic syndrome (not recorded which). These receptors were obtained from a human donor with myelodysplastic syndrome.

The chain employs TRBV12-5 and TRBJ1-5; D gene uncertain. This CDR3 contains 14 residues. Trimming cost V 2 bases and J 6 bases, with 11 bases left between them. Per germline, CDR1 LGHNT and CDR2 FRNRAP. CDR3 nucleotide sequence: TGTGCTAGTGGTTTGAGCTGGGCGGCTCAGCCCCAGCATTTT. Residues: CASGLSWAAQPQHF. Filled out from reference TRBV12-5 and TRBJ1-5, the complete variable domain reads DARVTQTPRHKVTEMGQEVTMRCQPILGHNTVFWYRQTMMQGLELLAYFRNRAPLDDSGMPKDRFSAEMPDATLATLKIQPSEPRDSAVYFCASGLSWAAQPQHFGDGTRLSIL.

The V call is TRBV29-1, the J call TRBJ1-1; 11 bases match TRBD1. Germline assignment: CDR1 SQVTM and CDR2 ANQGSEA. CDR3 length: 16 residues. Trimming took 7 bases from V and 6 from J; bases not matched to a gene: 16. In DNA, the CDR3 is TGCAGCGCTTGGACAGGGGGCGGGGGGGTGATATCTGAAGCTTTCTTT. Translation gives CSAWTGGGGVISEAFF.

V gene TRBV2 combines with J gene TRBJ2-2; D call uncertain. Per the germline V gene, CDR1 is SNHLY and CDR2 is FYNNEI. This CDR3 contains 16 residues. V lost 8 bases and J 4 bases, leaving 20 bases between the germline ends. The CDR3 coding sequence is TGTGCCAGCGAAGTGACGGGCCTTTTTGTCACCGGGGAGCTGTTTTTT. This encodes CASEVTGLFVTGELFF.

The V gene is TRBV5-8, the J gene TRBJ2-3; no clear D gene. The V end lost 2 bases, the J end lost 2 bases, and 6 bases lay between the germline ends. In germline, CDR1 is SGHTS, CDR2 YDEGEE. The CDR3 runs to 13 residues. The CDR3 nucleotides are TGTGCCAGCAGCTTACTCTCCACAGATACGCAGTATTTT. It is translated as CASSLLSTDTQYF.

This clone was counted once. J is TRBJ1-4 and V is TRBV6-6; D gene uncertain. Germline assignment: CDR1 MNHNY and CDR2 SVGAGI (reference sequence). Trimming removed 3 bases at V and 6 bases at J, with 8 bases between. The CDR3 runs to 13 residues. The CDR3 loop reads CASSYAGYEKLFF. The CDR3 nucleotides read TGTGCCAGCAGTTATGCGGGGTATGAAAAACTGTTTTTT.

A few counts support this clone. V gene TRBV28 combines with J gene TRBJ1-4; D remains unclear. Germline CDR1 and CDR2: MDHEN and SYDVKM. Trimming cost V 5 bases and J 4 bases, with 20 bases left between them. CDR3 length: 17 residues. CDR3 DNA: TGTGCCAGCAGTCCCCCGGACGTGACCCTTAATAATGAAAAACTGTTTTTT. This codes for CASSPPDVTLNNEKLFF.

J is TRBJ2-1 and V is TRBV20-1; no reliable D call. V was clipped by 7 bases and J by 5 bases, with 9 bases between them. This CDR3 spans 11 amino acids. Looked up from germline, CDR1 is DFQATT and CDR2 is SNEGSKA (reference sequence). CDR3 sequence reads: CSVGTNNEQFF. CDR3 sequence (DNA): TGCAGTGTGGGAACCAACAATGAGCAGTTCTTC.

This clone appeared a single time. The gene calls are TRBV29-1 and TRBJ1-2; 8 nucleotides line up with TRBD1. V trimming: 3 bases; J trimming: 8 bases; junction bases outside the gene matches: 11. This CDR3 comprises 14 residues. From germline, CDR1 is SQVTM and CDR2 ANQGSEA. CDR3 amino acids: CSVDRAGGAIGYTF. The CDR3 coding sequence is TGCAGCGTTGATAGGGCAGGGGGCGCGATCGGCTACACCTTC. Full variable domain (outside the CDR3, taken from reference TRBV29-1 and TRBJ1-2): SAVISQKPSRDICQRGTSLTIQCQVDSQVTMMFWYRQQPGQSLTLIATANQGSEATYESGFVIDKFPISRPNLTFSTLTVSNMSPEDSSIYLCSVDRAGGAIGYTFGSGTRLTVV.

The V call is TRBV11-2, the J call TRBJ2-3; TRBD1 agrees at 8 bases. Germline V gene sequence: CDR1 SGHAT, CDR2 FQNNGV. This CDR3 region has 14 residues. J lost 0 bases, V lost 4 bases, and 0 bases had no gene match. The CDR3 DNA reads as TGTGCCAGCAGCTGGGACAGGAGCACAGATACGCAGTATTTT. Translating gives CASSWDRSTDTQYF.

Note on this clone: Here the CDR3 omits its conserved ending phenylalanine or tryptophan, so a read error is the likely source. The V gene is TRBV4-1, the J gene TRBJ1-2, with 9 bases matching TRBD1. V lost 0 bases and J lost 4; bases outside the gene matches: 9. Germline V gene data show CDR1 as MGHRA and CDR2 as YSYEKL. This CDR3 region has 17 residues. CDR3 amino acids: CASSQELVGQGIYGYTL. CDR3 coding DNA: TGCGCCAGCAGCCAAGAGTTGGTGGGACAGGGAATCTATGGCTACACCCTC.